The present TCR beta chain was sequenced within a study of early T cells in non-severe SARS-CoV-2 infection. In the study overall: Whole-blood bulk RNA, unsorted, was sequenced, and chains were unpaired.

Individual cDNA molecules each received unique molecular identifiers attached to them. TCRdb analysed the 5' RACE reads with MiXCR anew, one entry per CDR3 protein. The data contain around 63,000 distinct CDR3 sequences, 13% of them singletons. This clonotype was detected a few times. Its antigen is not identified. Whole-study results and caveats: VDJdb matching, biased toward anti-spike CD8 responses, missed private and CD4 specificities.

The germline gives CDR1 SQVTM, CDR2 ANQGSEA. The CDR3 is 14 amino acids. V was shortened by 5 bases and J by 6 bases, with 17 bases between the two germline ends. The sequenced material came from whole blood. This TCR came from an adult who was a healthcare worker with PCR-confirmed SARS-CoV-2 infection or an uninfected control (not recorded which). The chain links TRBV29-1 to TRBJ2-1, with D hard to call. The CDR3 DNA is TGCAGCGTTCTCCTAATCCAAGTTAGCAATGAGCAGTTCTTC. It specifies CSVLLIQVSNEQFF.